The 2 T cell receptor beta chains presented below share a single source sample, sequenced in a study of blood T cell repertoires in COVID-19. Libraries were prepared by immunoSEQ multiplex PCR; TCRdb keeps only in-frame clonotypes and omits some of them. The top ten hold roughly 6.2% of the sample, which has fewer than 150,000 clones, about 74% seen once. What was sequenced was peripheral blood. These receptor sequences come from an older man with acute or convalescent COVID-19.

This clone occurred a few times. The chain combines TRBV4-1 with TRBJ2-3, with 9 bases fitting TRBD2. V was clipped by 0 bases and J by 7 bases; unmatched bases: 8. CDR1 MGHRA and CDR2 YSYEKL come from the germline V gene. The CDR3 length is 16 residues. The CDR3, as DNA: TGCGCCAGCAGCCAAGATGGTCTAGCGGGGAGAAATACGCAGTATTTT. It encodes CASSQDGLAGRNTQYF.

The chain links TRBV9 to TRBJ2-7, with 12 nucleotides matching TRBD2. CDR3 size: 16 residues. Germline-derived CDR1 and CDR2 are SGDLS and YYNGEE. After removal of 4 bases from V and 2 bases from J, the junction contained 7 bases not matched to a gene. CDR3 sequence reads: CASSPLLAGGAYEQYF. CDR3 DNA: TGTGCCAGCAGCCCTCTACTAGCGGGGGGCGCCTACGAGCAGTACTTC. Full variable domain (missing parts from reference TRBV9 and TRBJ2-7): DSGVTQTPKHLITATGQRVTLRCSPRSGDLSVYWYQQSLDQGLQFLIQYYNGEERAKGNILERFSAQQFPDLHSELNLSSLELGDSALYFCASSPLLAGGAYEQYFGPGTRLTVT.